This T cell receptor (beta chain) was identified in a study of blood T cell repertoires in COVID-19 (dated by TCRdb to 2020 to 2021). With respect to the entire study: Collaborator samples came from the United States, Italy and Spain and covered acute and convalescent phases of COVID-19. The repertoires were released in a freely available public database intended as a resource for research on the immune response to SARS-CoV-2. The prospective study material was composed of cDNA or gDNA derived from T cells, B-cell-depleted T cells, or PBMCs. The sample metadata nearly always contained a de-identified subject ID, COVID-19 status, age in years and sex. The samples were drawn from two sources: the first 160 participants of the ongoing ImmuneRACE study, and over 950 subjects contributed by 6 global collaborators. Where available, HLA class I and class II types were taken from metadata supplied by the sample provider and were not determined by assay-based typing. The dataset comprised deeply sampled blood TCRbeta repertoires from subjects exposed to, actively infected with, or recovered from COVID-19. The paper's findings and limits, for the study overall: The amount of clinical and demographic metadata varied by source and participant and was provided uncurated.

TCRbeta CDR3 regions were amplified from genomic DNA using the immunoSEQ Assay, a bias-controlled multiplex PCR. Turning to the authors' computational methods: Nucleated cell counts per sample were estimated from amplification of reference gene primers within the assay. To quantify the absolute abundance of each unique TCRbeta CDR3 rearrangement, sequence reads were collapsed and filtered. For each sample, productive Simpson clonality was calculated by taking the square root of Simpson's diversity index across productive rearrangements. Held by TCRdb, this immuneACCESS table contains in-frame sequences only and omits some clones. Under half of the omission traces to an unresolved V gene where checked; the cause of the rest is unknown. From that table come the V and J calls and clone size; the DNA was used to work out D and trimming. Recorded for this sample are a few hundred thousand clones; approximately 88% of them occurred a single time. Roughly a tenth of the sample goes to the ten largest clones.

In Seattle, one collaborating source enrolled patients while the infection was active and tracked those patients longitudinally over the course of disease. Each collaborating institution followed its own protocols to collect whole blood in K2EDTA tubes. For TCRbeta analysis, collaborators shipped samples as frozen whole blood, isolated PBMCs, or DNA extracted from either of those sample types. The CDR3 numbers 13 residues from cysteine through phenylalanine. The DNA shown is the 39-base CDR3, in frame from base 1. V was cut back by 0 bases and J by 4 bases, leaving a gap of 4 bases between them. CDR1 and CDR2 (SGDLS, YYNGEE) derive from the germline V gene. On this clone: No antigen is known for it. No base quality values were provided; no much bigger clone lies one nucleotide off.

The sequencing sample was made of peripheral blood. The TCR comes from a woman between 65 and 79 years old with COVID-19, enrolled during active disease. Rearrangement joined TRBV9 to TRBJ1-4, with no confidently assigned D gene. The nucleotide sequence reads TGTGCCAGCAGCGTAGGAGATAATGAAAAACTGTTTTTT. This is translated as CASSVGDNEKLFF.